The T cell receptor (beta chain) described here comes from a study of cytomegalovirus exposure and HLA in healthy donors. The overall study: From HLA-typed donors, an early data release held roughly 89 million unique TCRs. Study findings and constraints: Donor immune exposure was known only as CMV serostatus.

Trimming stripped 0 bases from V and 2 bases from J, with 10 bases between. The CDR3 consists of 15 residues. Germline CDR1 is LGHNA and CDR2 is YSLEER. This clone was counted a few times. Its antigen is not identified. This PCR relied on a set of 60 Vbeta primers and 13 Jbeta primers. Produced via immunoSEQ multiplex PCR; TCRdb's table is partial and in-frame only. The sample lists tens of thousands of clones; 73% were seen once. The receptor comes from a woman aged 40 to 55 in good health and CMV-seropositive. The sample was PBMCs. The chain joins TRBV4-3 to TRBJ1-2, with D perhaps matching TRBD1 (5 bases). CDR3 region: CASSQDGAGNYGYTF. In DNA form, the CDR3 reads TGCGCCAGCAGCCAAGATGGGGCAGGGAACTATGGCTACACCTTC.